The T cell receptor (beta chain) described here comes from a study of T cell repertoires in cytomegalovirus infection. TCRdb reprocessed the reads with MiXCR, giving one entry per CDR3 protein. In the table there are around 260,000 distinct CDR3 sequences, around 9% of which are singletons. CDR3 size: 16 residues. V was cut by 7 bases and J by 0 bases, with 15 bases left in between. Germline CDR1 SGHVS, CDR2 FQNEAQ. This clonotype was seen at least ten times. The sequence was collected from a human donor in good health (CMV status not recorded). Some clones in this sample may be carry-over from other donors' samples. The chain carries TRBV7-8 and TRBJ2-2, with D possibly matching TRBD2 (6 bases). Material: PBMCs. The CDR3 bases are TGTGCCAGCACTCTACGCGGGACGGCGAACACCGGGGAGCTGTTTTTT. Translating it yields CASTLRGTANTGELFF.